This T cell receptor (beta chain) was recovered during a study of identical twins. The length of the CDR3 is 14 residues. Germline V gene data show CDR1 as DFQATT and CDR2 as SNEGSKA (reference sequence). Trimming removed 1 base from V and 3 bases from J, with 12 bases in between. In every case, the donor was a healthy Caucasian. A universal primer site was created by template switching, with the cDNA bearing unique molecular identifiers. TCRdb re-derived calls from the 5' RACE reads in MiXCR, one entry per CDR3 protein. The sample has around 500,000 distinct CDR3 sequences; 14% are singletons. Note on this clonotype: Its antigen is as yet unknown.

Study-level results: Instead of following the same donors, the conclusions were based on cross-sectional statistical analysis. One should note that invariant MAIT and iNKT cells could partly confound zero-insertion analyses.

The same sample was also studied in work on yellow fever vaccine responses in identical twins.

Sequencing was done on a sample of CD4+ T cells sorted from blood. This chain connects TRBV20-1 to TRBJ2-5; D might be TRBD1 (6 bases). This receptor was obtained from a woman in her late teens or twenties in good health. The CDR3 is CSARVSTGKETQYF. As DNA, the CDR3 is TGCAGTGCTAGAGTATCGACAGGAAAAGAGACCCAGTACTTC.